This T cell receptor beta chain was found in a study of blood T cell repertoires in COVID-19. Study-level background: The samples span acute and convalescent COVID-19 from the United States, Italy and Spain. T cells, B-cell-depleted T cells, or PBMCs provided the cDNA or gDNA that served as material.

Germline CDR1 reads SGHRS; CDR2 reads YFSETQ. The V segment lost 0 bases and the J segment 3 bases; nucleotides outside the gene matches: 0. The CDR3 is 15 amino acids. Per the original data handling: Amplification of reference gene primers provided the estimated nucleated cell counts. The method was immunoSEQ multiplex PCR; TCRdb's version includes in-frame clones alone and lacks a portion of them. D and trimming were read from the DNA, whereas the V and J calls and clone size are those reported in that table. Of 25,000 to 30,000 clones listed, 92% are singletons. Sequenced input: peripheral blood. This receptor was identified in a man aged 50-60 years with active COVID-19. The rearrangement links TRBV5-1 to TRBJ2-2; 9 bases fit TRBD2. The CDR3 region is CASSLGLADTGELFF. In DNA, the CDR3 is TGCGCCAGCAGCTTGGGACTAGCGGACACCGGGGAGCTGTTTTTT.